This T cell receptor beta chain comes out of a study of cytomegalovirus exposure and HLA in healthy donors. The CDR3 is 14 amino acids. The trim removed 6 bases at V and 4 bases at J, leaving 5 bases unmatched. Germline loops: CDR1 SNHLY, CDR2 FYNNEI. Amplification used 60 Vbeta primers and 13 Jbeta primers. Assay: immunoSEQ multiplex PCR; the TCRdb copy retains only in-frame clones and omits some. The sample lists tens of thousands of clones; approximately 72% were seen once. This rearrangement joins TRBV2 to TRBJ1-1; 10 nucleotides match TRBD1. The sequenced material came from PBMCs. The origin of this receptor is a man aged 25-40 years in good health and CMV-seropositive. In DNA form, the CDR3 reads TGTGCCAGCAGGGGGACAGGGGAGAGCACTGAAGCTTTCTTT. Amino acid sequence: CASRGTGESTEAFF.